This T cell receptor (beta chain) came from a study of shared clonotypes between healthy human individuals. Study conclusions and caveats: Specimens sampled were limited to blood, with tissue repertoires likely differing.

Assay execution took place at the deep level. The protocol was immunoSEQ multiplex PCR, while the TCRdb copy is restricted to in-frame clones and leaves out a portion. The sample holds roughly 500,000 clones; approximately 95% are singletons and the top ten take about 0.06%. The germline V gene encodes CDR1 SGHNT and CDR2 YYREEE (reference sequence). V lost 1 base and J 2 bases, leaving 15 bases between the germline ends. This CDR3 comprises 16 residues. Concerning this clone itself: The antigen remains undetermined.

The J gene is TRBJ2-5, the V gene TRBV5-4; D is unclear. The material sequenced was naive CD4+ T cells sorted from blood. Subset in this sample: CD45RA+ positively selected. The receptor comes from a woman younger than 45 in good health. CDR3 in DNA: TGTGCCAGCAGCTTGAATGTAGGCGGTCCGCAAGAGACCCAGTACTTC. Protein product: CASSLNVGGPQETQYF. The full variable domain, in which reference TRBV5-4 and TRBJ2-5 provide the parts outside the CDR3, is ETGVTQSPTHLIKTRGQQVTLRCSSQSGHNTVSWYQQALGQGPQFIFQYYREEENGRGNFPPRFSGLQFPNYSSELNVNALELDDSALYLCASSLNVGGPQETQYFGPGTRLLVL.